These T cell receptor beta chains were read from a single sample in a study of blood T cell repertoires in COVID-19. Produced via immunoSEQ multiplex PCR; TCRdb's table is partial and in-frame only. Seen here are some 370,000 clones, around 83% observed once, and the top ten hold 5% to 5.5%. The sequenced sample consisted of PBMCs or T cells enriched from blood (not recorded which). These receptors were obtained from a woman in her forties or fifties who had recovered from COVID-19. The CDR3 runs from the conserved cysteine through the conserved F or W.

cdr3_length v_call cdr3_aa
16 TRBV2 CADSMGRANSGNTIYF
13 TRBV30 CACREGMPYGYTF
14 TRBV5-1 CASSSRQLNTEAFF
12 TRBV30 CASKDRGDGYTF
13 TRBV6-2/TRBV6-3 CASSYVLNYGYTF
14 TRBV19 CASSIGRTNYGYTF
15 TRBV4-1 CASSQARSINQPQHF
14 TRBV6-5 CASSYPGLLSEQYF
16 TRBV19 CASSMGSGQNNQPQHF
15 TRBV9 CASSPRDRGHTEAFF
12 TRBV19 CASTNQADTQYF
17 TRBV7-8 CASSFMTSGKSTGELFF
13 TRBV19 CASSSGGLYGYTF
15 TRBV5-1 CASSLDGTGSYEQYF
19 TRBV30 CAWSLWVGDKNSGANVLTF
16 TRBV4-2 CASSDIGGRTNEKLFF
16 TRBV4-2 CASSPKTQGGSYGYTF
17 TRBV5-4 CASSLDGQAGGPDTQYF
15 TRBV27 CASSPDRGGTGELFF
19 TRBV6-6 CASSHSTSGRASRNNEQFF
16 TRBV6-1 CASSDPGGGRFGGYTF
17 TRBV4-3 CASSQDFGVAGEETQYF
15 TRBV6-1 CASSETTGRSEGYTF
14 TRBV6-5 CASSKTGGNSPLHF
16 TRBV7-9 CASSLGTSGGIYEQYF
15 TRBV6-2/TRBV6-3 CASSSVVTSTDTQYF